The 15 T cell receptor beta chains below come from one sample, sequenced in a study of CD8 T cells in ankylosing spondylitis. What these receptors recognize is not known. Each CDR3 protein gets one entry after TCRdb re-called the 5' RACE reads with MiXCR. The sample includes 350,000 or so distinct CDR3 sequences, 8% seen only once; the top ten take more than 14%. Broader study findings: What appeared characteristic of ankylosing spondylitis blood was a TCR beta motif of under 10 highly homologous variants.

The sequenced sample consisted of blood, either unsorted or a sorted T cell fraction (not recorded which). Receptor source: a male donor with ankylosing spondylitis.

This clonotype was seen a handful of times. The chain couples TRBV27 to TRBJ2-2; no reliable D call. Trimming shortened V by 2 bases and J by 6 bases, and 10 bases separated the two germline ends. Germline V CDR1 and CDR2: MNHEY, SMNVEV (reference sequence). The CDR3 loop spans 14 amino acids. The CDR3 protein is CASSLRDLAGELFF. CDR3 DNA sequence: TGTGCCAGCAGTTTACGAGACTTAGCCGGGGAGCTGTTTTTT.

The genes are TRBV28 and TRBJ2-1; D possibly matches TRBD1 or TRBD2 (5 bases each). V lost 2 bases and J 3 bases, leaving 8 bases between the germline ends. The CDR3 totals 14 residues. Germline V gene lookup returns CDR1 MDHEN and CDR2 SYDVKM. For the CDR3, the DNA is TGTGCCAGCAGTTTAAGGGACCGCTACAATGAGCAGTTCTTC. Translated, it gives CASSLRDRYNEQFF.

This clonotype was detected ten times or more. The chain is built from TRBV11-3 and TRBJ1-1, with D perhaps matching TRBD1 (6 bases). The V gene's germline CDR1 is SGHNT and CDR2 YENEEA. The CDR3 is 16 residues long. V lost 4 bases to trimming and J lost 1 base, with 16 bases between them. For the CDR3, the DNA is TGTGCCAGCAGCTCCAAGGGGGTCACCGCGAACACTGAAGCTTTCTTT. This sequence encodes CASSSKGVTANTEAFF.

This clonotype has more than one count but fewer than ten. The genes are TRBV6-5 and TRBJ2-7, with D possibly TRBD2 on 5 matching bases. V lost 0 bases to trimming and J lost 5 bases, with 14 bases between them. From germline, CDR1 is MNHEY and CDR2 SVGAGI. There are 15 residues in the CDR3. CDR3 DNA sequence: TGTGCCAGCAGTTACTCGACGGCCGGGGTACACGAGCAGTACTTC. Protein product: CASSYSTAGVHEQYF.

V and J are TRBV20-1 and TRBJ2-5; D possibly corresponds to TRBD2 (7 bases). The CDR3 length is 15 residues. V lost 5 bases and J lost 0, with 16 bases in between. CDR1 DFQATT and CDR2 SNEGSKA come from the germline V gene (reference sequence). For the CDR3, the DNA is TGCAGTGCTGAGAAAGAGGGGGGGTACCAAGAGACCCAGTACTTC. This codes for CSAEKEGGYQETQYF.

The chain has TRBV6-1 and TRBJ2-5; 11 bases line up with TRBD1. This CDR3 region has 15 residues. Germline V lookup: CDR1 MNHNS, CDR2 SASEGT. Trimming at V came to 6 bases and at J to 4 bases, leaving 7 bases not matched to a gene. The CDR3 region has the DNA TGTGCCAGCAGCACGGGACAGGGGGAGGGAGAGACCCAGTACTTC. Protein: CASSTGQGEGETQYF.

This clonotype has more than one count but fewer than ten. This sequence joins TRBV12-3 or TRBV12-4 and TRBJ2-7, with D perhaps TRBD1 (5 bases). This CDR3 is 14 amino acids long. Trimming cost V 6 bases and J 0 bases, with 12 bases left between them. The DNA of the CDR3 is TGTGCCAGCAGGCCCTCCGACAGCTCCTACGAGCAGTACTTC. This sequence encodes CASRPSDSSYEQYF.

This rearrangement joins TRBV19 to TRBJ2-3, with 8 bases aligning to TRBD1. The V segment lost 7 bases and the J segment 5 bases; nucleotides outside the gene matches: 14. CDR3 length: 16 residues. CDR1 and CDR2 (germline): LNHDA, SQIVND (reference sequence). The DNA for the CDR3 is TGTGCCAGTACAGTGGGTCCCTCAGGGGGCGTAGATACGCAGTATTTT. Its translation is CASTVGPSGGVDTQYF.

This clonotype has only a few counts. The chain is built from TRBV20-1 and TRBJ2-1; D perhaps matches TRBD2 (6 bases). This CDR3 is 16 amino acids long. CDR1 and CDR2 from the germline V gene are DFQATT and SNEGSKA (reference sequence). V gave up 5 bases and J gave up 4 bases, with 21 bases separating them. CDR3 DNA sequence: TGCAGTGCTCACCGGGACTCCACGGGTTGGTACAATGAGCAGTTCTTC. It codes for CSAHRDSTGWYNEQFF.

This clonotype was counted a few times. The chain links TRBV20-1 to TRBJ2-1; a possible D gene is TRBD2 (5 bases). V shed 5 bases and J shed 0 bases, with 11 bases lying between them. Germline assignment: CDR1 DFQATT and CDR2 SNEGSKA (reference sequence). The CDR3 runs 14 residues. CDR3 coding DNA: TGCAGTGCTCAACCTGGGAGCTCCTACAATGAGCAGTTCTTC. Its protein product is CSAQPGSSYNEQFF.

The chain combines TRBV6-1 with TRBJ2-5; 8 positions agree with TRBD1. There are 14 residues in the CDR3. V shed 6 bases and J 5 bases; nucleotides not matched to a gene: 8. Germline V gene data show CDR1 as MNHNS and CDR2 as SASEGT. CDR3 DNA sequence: TGTGCCAGCAGCCGACAGGGGAACGTGGAGACCCAGTACTTC. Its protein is CASSRQGNVETQYF.

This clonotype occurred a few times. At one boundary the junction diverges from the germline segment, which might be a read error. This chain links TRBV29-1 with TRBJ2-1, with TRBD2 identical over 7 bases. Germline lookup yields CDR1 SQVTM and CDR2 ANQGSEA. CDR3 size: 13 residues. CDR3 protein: CSVVAGLYSEQFF. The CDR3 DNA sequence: TGCAGCGTTGTAGCGGGCCTTTACAGTGAGCAGTTCTTC.

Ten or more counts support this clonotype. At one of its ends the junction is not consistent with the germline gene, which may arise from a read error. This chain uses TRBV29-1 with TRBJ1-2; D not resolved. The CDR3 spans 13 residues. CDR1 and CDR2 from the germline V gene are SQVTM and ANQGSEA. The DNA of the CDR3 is TGCAGCGGTGAACAGTTTGCAGGAGGAGGCTACACCTTC. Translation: CSGEQFAGGGYTF.

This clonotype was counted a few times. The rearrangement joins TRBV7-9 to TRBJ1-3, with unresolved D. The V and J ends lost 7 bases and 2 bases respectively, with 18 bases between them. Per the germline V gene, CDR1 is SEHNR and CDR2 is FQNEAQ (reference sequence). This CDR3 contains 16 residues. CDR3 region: CASMGLRGSTGNTIYF. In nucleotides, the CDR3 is TGTGCCAGCATGGGCCTCAGAGGTTCCACTGGAAACACCATATATTTT. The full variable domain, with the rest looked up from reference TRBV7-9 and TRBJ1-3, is DTGVSQNPRHKITKRGQNVTFRCDPISEHNRLYWYRQTLGQGPEFLTYFQNEAQLEKSRLLSDRFSAERPKGSFSTLEIQRTEQGDSAMYLCASMGLRGSTGNTIYFGEGSWLTVV.

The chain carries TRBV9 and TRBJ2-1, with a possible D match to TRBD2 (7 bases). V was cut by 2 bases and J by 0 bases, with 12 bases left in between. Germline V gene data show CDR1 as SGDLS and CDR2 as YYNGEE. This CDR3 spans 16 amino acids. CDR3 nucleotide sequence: TGTGCCAGCAGCGTGGGGGGGGGCTACTCCTACAATGAGCAGTTCTTC. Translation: CASSVGGGYSYNEQFF.